This TCR beta chain was documented in a study of blood T cell repertoires in COVID-19. Methods used by the authors: Reference gene primer amplification yielded estimated nucleated cell counts. Sequencing was performed with immunoSEQ multiplex PCR; in TCRdb, only in-frame clones are kept and a portion is missing. V, J and clone size reflect that table, while D and trimming were determined from the DNA. Of 60,000 to 85,000 clones listed, roughly 91% are singletons. The CDR3 totals 17 residues. Germline-derived CDR1 and CDR2 are SGHKS and YYEKEE (reference sequence). The trim removed 2 bases at V and 0 bases at J, leaving 8 bases unmatched.

Specimen: peripheral blood. This TCR was recovered from a middle-aged man with COVID-19, enrolled during active disease. The chain couples TRBV5-5 to TRBJ2-3, with 8 bases lining up with TRBD2. CDR3 DNA sequence: TGTGCCAGCAGCTTCTCCAGCGGGGGTGCTAGCACAGATACGCAGTATTTT. As protein: CASSFSSGGASTDTQYF. The entire variable domain, with the rest obtained from reference TRBV5-5 and TRBJ2-3, is as follows: DAGVTQSPTHLIKTRGQQVTLRCSPISGHKSVSWYQQVLGQGPQFIFQYYEKEERGRGNFPDRFSARQFPNYSSELNVNALLLGDSALYLCASSFSSGGASTDTQYFGPGTRLTVL.